This T cell receptor beta chain was sequenced for a study of OX40 agonist ivuxolimab in advanced cancers. About the research overall: Participants, 82.7% male, averaged approximately 65 years of age, ranging from roughly 23 to 90. Findings of the study overall: Patients with a partial response at 0.1-3.0 mg/kg had among the lowest clonal expansion.

Regarding this clone: No antigen is known for it.

Generated by immunoSEQ multiplex PCR, the TCRdb table keeps only in-frame clones and is missing some. The table shows about 70,000 clones, with about 91% occurring only once. This CDR3 region has 13 residues. Trimming cost V 3 bases and J 0 bases, with 5 bases left between them. The germline CDR1 and CDR2 sequences are SGHTA and FQGTGA. The sequence derives from an adult with an advanced solid tumor such as melanoma, head and neck, liver or kidney cancer. The rearrangement links TRBV7-3 to TRBJ2-5, with D hard to call. The sample in question was CD4+ or CD8+ T cells sorted from blood, obtained in a trial of the OX40 agonist ivuxolimab. CDR3 amino acids: CASSLANQETQYF. CDR3 DNA sequence: TGTGCCAGCAGCTTGGCTAACCAAGAGACCCAGTACTTC.